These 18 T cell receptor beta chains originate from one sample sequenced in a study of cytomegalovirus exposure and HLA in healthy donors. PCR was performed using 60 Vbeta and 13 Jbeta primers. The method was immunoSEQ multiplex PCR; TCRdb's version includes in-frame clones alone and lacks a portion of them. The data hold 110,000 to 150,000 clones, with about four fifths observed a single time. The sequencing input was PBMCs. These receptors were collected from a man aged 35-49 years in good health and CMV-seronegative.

CDR3 in DNA: TGTGCCAGCAGTCCATTAGCGGGCCCGGGGGACGAGCAGTACTTC. As protein: CASSPLAGPGDEQYF. The chain links TRBV6-5 to TRBJ2-7, with 7 bases identical to TRBD2. Germline values: CDR1 MNHEY, CDR2 SVGAGI. This CDR3 has 15 amino acids. The trim removed 5 bases at V and 5 bases at J, leaving 12 bases unmatched.

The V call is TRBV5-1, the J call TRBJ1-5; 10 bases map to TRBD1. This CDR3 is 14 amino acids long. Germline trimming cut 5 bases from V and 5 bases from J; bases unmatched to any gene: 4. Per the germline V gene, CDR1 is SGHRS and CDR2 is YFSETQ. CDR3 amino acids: CASRPTGGDQPQHF. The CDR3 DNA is TGCGCCAGCAGACCGACAGGGGGCGATCAGCCCCAGCATTTT.

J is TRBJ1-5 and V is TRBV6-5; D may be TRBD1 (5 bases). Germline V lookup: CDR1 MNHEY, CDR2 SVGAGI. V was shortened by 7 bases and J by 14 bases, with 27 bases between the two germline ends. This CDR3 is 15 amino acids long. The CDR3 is CASTPIGRLQGPEHF. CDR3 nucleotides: TGTGCCAGCACCCCCATCGGAAGGTTGCAGGGTCCCGAGCATTTT.

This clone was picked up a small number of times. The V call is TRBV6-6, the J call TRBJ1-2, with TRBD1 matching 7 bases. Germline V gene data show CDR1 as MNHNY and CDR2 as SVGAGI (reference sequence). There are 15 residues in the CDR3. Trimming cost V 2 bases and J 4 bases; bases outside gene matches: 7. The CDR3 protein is CASSYTEQGSYGYTF. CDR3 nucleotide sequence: TGTGCCAGCAGTTACACGGAACAGGGGAGCTATGGCTACACCTTC.

CDR3 protein: CASSPPLRDRLTDTQYF. The CDR3 nucleotides read TGTGCCAGCTCACCACCCCTCCGGGATCGATTGACAGATACGCAGTATTTT. This chain uses TRBV18 with TRBJ2-3, with a weak D call TRBD2 (5 bases). Trimming took 0 bases from V and 3 from J, leaving 16 bases between them. The CDR3 has 17 amino acids. Germline V gene data show CDR1 as KGHSH and CDR2 as LQKENI.

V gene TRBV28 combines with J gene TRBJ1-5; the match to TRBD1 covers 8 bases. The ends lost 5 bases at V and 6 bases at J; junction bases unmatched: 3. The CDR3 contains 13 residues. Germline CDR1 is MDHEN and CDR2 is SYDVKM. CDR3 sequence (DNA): TGTGCCAGCAGTCTTCAGGGGGCTCAGCCCCAGCATTTT. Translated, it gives CASSLQGAQPQHF.

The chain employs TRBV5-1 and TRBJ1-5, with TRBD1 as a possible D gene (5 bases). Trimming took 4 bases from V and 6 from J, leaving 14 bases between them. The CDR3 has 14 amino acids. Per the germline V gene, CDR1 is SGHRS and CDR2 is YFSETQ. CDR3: CASSRTGRGQPQHF. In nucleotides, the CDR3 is TGCGCCAGCAGCAGGACCGGGAGGGGTCAGCCCCAGCATTTT.

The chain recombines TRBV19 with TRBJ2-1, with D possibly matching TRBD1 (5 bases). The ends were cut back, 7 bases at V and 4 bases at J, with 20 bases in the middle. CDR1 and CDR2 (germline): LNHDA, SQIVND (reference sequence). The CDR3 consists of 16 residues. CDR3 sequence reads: CASNRGTGSGYNEQFF. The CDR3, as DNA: TGTGCCAGTAATAGGGGCACAGGTAGTGGATACAATGAGCAGTTCTTC. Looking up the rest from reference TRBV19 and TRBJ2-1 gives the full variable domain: DGGITQSPKYLFRKEGQNVTLSCEQNLNHDAMYWYRQDPGQGLRLIYYSQIVNDFQKGDIAEGYSVSREKKESFPLTVTSAQKNPTAFYLCASNRGTGSGYNEQFFGPGTRLTVL.

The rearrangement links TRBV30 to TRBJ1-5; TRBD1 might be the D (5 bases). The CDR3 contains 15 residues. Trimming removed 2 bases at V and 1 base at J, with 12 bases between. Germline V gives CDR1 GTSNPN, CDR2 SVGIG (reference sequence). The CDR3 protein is CAWSRGGISNQPQHF. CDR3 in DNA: TGTGCCTGGAGTCGCGGGGGGATAAGCAATCAGCCCCAGCATTTT.

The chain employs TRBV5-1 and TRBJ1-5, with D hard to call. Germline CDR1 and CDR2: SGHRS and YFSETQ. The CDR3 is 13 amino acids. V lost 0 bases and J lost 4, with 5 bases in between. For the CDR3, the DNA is TGCGCCAGCAGCTTGGATCCAAATCAGCCCCAGCATTTT. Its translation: CASSLDPNQPQHF.

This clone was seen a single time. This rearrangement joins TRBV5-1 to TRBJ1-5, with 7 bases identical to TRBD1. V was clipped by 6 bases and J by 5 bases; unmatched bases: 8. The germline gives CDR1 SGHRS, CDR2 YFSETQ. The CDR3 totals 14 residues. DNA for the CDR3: TGCGCCAGCACAAGGGGGCTCGGGGATCAGCCCCAGCATTTT. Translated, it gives CASTRGLGDQPQHF.

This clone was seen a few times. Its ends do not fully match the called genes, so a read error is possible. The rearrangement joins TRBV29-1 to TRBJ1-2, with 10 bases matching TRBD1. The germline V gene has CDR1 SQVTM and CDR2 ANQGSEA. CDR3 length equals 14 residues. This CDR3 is CSVPATGGTIGYPF. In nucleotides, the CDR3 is TGCAGCGTTCCCGCGACAGGGGGCACAATAGGCTACCCCTTC.

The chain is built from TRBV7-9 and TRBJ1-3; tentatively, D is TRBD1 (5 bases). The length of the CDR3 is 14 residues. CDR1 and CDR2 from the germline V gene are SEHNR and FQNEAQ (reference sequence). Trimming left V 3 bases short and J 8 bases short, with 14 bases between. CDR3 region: CASSFGGLEDTIYF. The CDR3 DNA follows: TGTGCCAGCAGCTTCGGGGGGTTAGAGGACACCATATATTTT.

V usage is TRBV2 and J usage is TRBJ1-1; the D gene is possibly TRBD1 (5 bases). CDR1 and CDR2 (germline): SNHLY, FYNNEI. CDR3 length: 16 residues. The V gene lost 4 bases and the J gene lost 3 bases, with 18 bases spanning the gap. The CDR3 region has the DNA TGTGCCAGCAGTGGGCCAGGGAAACCGACGGACACTGAAGCTTTCTTT. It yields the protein CASSGPGKPTDTEAFF.

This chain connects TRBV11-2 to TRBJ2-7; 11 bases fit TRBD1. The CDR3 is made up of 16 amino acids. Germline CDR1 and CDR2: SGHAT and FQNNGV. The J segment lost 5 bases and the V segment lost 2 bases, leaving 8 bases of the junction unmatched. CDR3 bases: TGTGCCAGCAGCTTATCTGGGACAGGGGGAATCGACGAGCAGTACTTC. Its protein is CASSLSGTGGIDEQYF.

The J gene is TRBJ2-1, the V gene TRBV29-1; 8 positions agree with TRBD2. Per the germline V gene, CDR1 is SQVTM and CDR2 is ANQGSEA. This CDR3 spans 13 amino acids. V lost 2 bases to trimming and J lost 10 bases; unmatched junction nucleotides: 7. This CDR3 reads CSVERGGPREQFF. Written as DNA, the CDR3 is TGCAGCGTTGAACGGGGGGGCCCGAGGGAGCAGTTCTTC.

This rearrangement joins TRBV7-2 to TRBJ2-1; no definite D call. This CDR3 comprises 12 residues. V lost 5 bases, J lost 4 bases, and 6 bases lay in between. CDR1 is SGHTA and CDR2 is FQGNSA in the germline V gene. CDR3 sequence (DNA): TGTGCCAGCAGCCTCTCGTACAATGAGCAGTTCTTC. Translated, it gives CASSLSYNEQFF.

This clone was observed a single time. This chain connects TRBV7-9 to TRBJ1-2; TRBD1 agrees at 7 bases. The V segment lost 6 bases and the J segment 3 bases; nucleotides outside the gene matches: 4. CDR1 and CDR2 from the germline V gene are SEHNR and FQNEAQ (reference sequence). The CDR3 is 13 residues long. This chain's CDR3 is CASSPGTDYGYTF. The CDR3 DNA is TGTGCCAGCAGTCCTGGGACAGACTATGGCTACACCTTC.